Included here is one TCR beta chain sequence, with context. This entry comes from a study of blood T cell repertoires in COVID-19. For the study at large: There were acute and convalescent COVID-19 samples, and they came from the United States, Italy and Spain. T cells, B-cell-depleted T cells, or PBMCs supplied cDNA or gDNA.

Per the original data handling: Estimation of nucleated cell counts was performed using reference gene primer amplification. The data were produced by immunoSEQ multiplex PCR, yet TCRdb's version contains in-frame clones alone and is incomplete. D and trimming come from the DNA, and the V and J calls and clone size come from that table. The sample includes tens of thousands of clones, about 79% seen only once; the top ten take approximately 30%. The CDR3 spans 17 residues. V lost 1 base and J lost 0, with 10 bases in between. CDR1 and CDR2 from the germline V gene are MNHNS and SASEGT. The source material was peripheral blood. This TCR came from a man aged 70 or older with acute or convalescent COVID-19. This chain joins TRBV6-1 and TRBJ2-6; maybe TRBD1 (5 bases). CDR3: CASSEGAGISGANVLTF. CDR3 DNA sequence: TGTGCCAGCAGTGAAGGGGCAGGGATCTCTGGGGCCAACGTCCTGACTTTC.